The 8 T cell receptor beta chains reported below all come from one sample, sequenced in a study of cytomegalovirus exposure and HLA in healthy donors. 60 Vbeta and 13 Jbeta primers were used in PCR. Assay used: immunoSEQ multiplex PCR; TCRdb lists only in-frame clones, some missing. The sample yields 270,000 or so clones, roughly 88% seen once. Input material: PBMCs. Receptors were obtained from a man aged 40-55 years in good health and CMV-seropositive.

The chain recombines TRBV21-1 with TRBJ2-7; the table's D call of TRBD1 was not tested on the DNA. TRBV21-1 is shown as a pseudogene. This CDR3 spans 14 amino acids. The CDR3, as DNA: TGTGCCGACTCTCAATCCCCGGGACACTACGAGCAGTACTTC. It encodes CADSQSPGHYEQYF.

The chain combines TRBV27 with TRBJ2-1; D unresolved. The CDR3 runs 13 residues. V dropped 6 bases and J dropped 4 bases, with 10 bases sitting between them. Germline CDR1 is MNHEY and CDR2 is SMNVEV (reference sequence). Here the CDR3 DNA reads TGTGCCAGCAGCCAATCCGGTTACAATGAGCAGTTCTTC. Its protein product is CASSQSGYNEQFF.

This clone was counted at least ten times. The chain joins TRBV4-1 to TRBJ2-7; 7 positions agree with TRBD1. From germline, CDR1 is MGHRA and CDR2 YSYEKL. The CDR3 is made up of 14 amino acids. J gave up 2 bases and V 5 bases, and 6 bases lay outside the gene matches. In nucleotides, the CDR3 is TGCGCCAGCAGCTATCGGACAGGAGCCTACGAGCAGTACTTC. Translated, it gives CASSYRTGAYEQYF.

The chain is built from TRBV27 and TRBJ1-2; 9 nucleotides agree with TRBD1. V dropped 5 bases and J dropped 6; count of bases not matched to a gene: 16. The germline gives CDR1 MNHEY, CDR2 SMNVEV (reference sequence). The CDR3 runs to 17 residues. CDR3 loop: CASSLLSGDRVWHGYTF. As DNA, the CDR3 is TGTGCCAGCAGTCTGCTCTCCGGGGACAGGGTGTGGCATGGCTACACCTTC.

The rearrangement uses TRBV5-1 and TRBJ2-5, with D maybe TRBD1 (5 bases). V was clipped by 4 bases and J by 5 bases, with 18 bases between them. The CDR3 spans 15 residues. Germline V gene data show CDR1 as SGHRS and CDR2 as YFSETQ. This chain's CDR3 is CASSGKQVGSETQYF. CDR3 nucleotides: TGCGCCAGCAGCGGGAAACAGGTGGGCTCGGAGACCCAGTACTTC.

This chain links TRBV2 with TRBJ2-3; possible D gene TRBD2, 6 bases. The ends were cut back, 4 bases at V and 0 bases at J, with 17 bases in the middle. CDR1 and CDR2 (germline): SNHLY, FYNNEI. The CDR3 extends over 17 amino acids. This CDR3 is CASSVITSPSSTDTQYF. The DNA of the CDR3 is TGTGCCAGCAGTGTAATCACTAGCCCTTCTAGCACAGATACGCAGTATTTT.

V is TRBV15 and J is TRBJ2-5; 9 positions agree with TRBD2. Germline trimming cut 0 bases from V and 7 bases from J; bases unmatched to any gene: 12. The V gene's germline CDR1 is LNHNV and CDR2 YYDKDF (reference sequence). The CDR3 totals 17 residues. In DNA, the CDR3 is TGTGCCACCAGCAGAGATCGGGCGACTAGCGGCCTCTGGACCCAGTACTTC. This sequence encodes CATSRDRATSGLWTQYF. Together with reference TRBV15 and TRBJ2-5, the CDR3 gives the full variable domain: DAMVIQNPRYQVTQFGKPVTLSCSQTLNHNVMYWYQQKSSQAPKLLFHYYDKDFNNEADTPDNFQSRRPNTSFCFLDIRSPGLGDTAMYLCATSRDRATSGLWTQYFGPGTRLLVL.

Comment on this clone: A junction end diverges from the germline sequence, so it may reflect a read error. The chain employs TRBV7-9 and TRBJ2-3; TRBD2 matches at 11 bases. The CDR3 is made up of 16 amino acids. From germline, CDR1 is SEHNR and CDR2 FQNEAQ (reference sequence). The CDR3 coding sequence is TGTTCCAGCAGCCCTACTAGCGGGAGAAGCACAGATACGCAGTATTTT. Residues: CSSSPTSGRSTDTQYF. Combining the CDR3 with reference TRBV7-9 and TRBJ2-3 gives the whole variable domain DTGVSQNPRHKITKRGQNVTFRCDPISEHNRLYWYRQTLGQGPEFLTYFQNEAQLEKSRLLSDRFSAERPKGSFSTLEIQRTEQGDSAMYLCSSSPTSGRSTDTQYFGPGTRLTVL.